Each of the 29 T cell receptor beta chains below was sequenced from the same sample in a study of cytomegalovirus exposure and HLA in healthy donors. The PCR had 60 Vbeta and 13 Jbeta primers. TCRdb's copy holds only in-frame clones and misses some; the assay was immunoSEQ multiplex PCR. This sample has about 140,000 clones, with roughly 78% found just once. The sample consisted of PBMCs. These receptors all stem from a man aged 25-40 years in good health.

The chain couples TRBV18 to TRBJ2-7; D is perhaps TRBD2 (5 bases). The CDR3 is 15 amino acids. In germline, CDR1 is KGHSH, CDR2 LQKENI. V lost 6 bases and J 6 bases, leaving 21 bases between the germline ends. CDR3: CASSPAAPSWLEQYF. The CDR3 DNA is TGTGCCAGCTCTCCAGCGGCCCCCTCCTGGCTCGAGCAGTACTTC.

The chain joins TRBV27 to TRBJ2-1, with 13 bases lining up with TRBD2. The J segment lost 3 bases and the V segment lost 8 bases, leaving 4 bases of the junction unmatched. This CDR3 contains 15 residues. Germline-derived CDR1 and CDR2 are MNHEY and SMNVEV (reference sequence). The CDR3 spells CASATSGRGYNEQFF. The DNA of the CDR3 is TGTGCCAGCGCAACTAGCGGGAGGGGCTACAATGAGCAGTTCTTC.

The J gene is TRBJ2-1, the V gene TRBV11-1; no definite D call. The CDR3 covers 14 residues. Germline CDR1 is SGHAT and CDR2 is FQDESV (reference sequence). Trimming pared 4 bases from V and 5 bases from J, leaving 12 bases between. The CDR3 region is CASSSFPGHNEQFF. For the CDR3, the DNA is TGTGCCAGCAGCTCCTTTCCGGGTCACAATGAGCAGTTCTTC.

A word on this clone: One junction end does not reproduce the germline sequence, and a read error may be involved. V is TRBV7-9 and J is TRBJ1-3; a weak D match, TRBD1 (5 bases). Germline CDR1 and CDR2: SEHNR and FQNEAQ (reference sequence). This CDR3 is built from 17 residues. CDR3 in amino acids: CSSSPWVGGRSGNTIYF. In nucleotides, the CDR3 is TGTTCCAGCAGCCCTTGGGTCGGGGGTCGCTCTGGAAACACCATATATTTT. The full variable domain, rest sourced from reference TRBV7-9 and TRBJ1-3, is DTGVSQNPRHKITKRGQNVTFRCDPISEHNRLYWYRQTLGQGPEFLTYFQNEAQLEKSRLLSDRFSAERPKGSFSTLEIQRTEQGDSAMYLCSSSPWVGGRSGNTIYFGEGSWLTVV.

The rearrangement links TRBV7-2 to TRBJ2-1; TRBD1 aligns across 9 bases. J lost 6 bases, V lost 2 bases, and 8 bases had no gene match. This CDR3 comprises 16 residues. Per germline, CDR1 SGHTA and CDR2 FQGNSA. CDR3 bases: TGTGCCAGCAGCTTAATTTCACAGGGGGCTCTCAATGAGCAGTTCTTC. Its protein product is CASSLISQGALNEQFF.

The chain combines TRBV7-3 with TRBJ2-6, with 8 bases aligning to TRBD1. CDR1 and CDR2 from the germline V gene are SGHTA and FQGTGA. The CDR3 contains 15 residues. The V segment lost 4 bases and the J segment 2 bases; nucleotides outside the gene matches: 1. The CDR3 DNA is TGTGCCAGCAGCTCAGGGGGCGCTGGGGCCAACGTCCTGACTTTC. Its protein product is CASSSGGAGANVLTF.

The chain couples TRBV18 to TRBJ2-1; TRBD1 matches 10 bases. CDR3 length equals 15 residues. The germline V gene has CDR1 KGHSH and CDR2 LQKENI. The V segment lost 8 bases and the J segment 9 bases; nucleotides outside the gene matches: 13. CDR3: CASAEGTGESGEQFF. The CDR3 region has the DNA TGTGCCAGCGCGGAAGGGACAGGGGAGTCCGGTGAGCAGTTCTTC.

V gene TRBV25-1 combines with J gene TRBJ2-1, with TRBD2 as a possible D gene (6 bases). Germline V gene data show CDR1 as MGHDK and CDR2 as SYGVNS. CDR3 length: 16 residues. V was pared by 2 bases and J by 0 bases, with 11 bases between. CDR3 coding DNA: TGTGCCAGCAGTGAAGGGGGGTCTAACTCCTACAATGAGCAGTTCTTC. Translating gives CASSEGGSNSYNEQFF.

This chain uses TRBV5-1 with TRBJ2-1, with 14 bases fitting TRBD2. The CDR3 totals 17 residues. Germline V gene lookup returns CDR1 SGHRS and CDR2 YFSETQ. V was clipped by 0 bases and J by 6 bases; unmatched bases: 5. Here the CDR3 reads CASSLAEGLAGVNEQFF. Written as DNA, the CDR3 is TGCGCCAGCAGCTTGGCTGAGGGACTAGCGGGAGTCAATGAGCAGTTCTTC.

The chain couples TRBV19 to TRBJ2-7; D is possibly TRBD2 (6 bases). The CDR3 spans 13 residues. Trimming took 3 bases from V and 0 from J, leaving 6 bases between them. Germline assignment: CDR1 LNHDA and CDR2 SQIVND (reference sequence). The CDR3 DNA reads TGTGCCAGTAGTATCGGGAGCTCCTACGAGCAGTACTTC. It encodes CASSIGSSYEQYF.

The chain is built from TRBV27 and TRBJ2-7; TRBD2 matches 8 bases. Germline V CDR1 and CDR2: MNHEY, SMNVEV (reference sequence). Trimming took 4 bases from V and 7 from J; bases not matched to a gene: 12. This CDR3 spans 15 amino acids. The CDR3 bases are TGTGCCAGCAGTTCATTCGGGACTAGGGTTTTTGAGCAGTACTTC. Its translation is CASSSFGTRVFEQYF.

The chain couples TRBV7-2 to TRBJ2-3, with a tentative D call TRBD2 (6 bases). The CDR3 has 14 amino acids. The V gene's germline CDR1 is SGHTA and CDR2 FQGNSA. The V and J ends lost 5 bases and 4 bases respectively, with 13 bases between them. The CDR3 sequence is CASSPLASSDTQYF. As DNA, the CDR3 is TGTGCCAGCAGCCCACTAGCTTCGTCAGATACGCAGTATTTT.

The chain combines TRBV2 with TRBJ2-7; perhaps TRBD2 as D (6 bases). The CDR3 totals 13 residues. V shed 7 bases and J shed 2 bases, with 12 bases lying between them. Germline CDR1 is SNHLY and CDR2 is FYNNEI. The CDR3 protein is CASIRGEAYEQYF. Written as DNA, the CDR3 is TGTGCCAGCATCCGAGGGGAGGCCTACGAGCAGTACTTC.

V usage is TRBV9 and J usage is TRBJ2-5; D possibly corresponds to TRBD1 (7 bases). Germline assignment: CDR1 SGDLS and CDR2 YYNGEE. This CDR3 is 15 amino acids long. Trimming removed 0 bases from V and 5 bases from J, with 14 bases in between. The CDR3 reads CASSVGSEGAETQYF. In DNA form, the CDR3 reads TGTGCCAGCAGCGTAGGTTCGGAGGGGGCTGAGACCCAGTACTTC.

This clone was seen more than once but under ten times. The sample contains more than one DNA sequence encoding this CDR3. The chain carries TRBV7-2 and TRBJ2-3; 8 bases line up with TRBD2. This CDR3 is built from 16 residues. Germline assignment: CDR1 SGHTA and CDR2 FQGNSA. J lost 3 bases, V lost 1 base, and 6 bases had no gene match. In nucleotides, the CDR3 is TGTGCCAGCAGCTTAGTCGGGACTAGTGGGACAGATACGCAGTATTTT. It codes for CASSLVGTSGTDTQYF.

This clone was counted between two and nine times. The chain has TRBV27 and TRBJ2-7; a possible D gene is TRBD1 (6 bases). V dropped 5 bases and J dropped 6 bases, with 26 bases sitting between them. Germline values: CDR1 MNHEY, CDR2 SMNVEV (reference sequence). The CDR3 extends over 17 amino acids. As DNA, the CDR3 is TGTGCCAGCAGTGCCCAACAGGGCCCACTCCTCGTGGGCGAGCAGTACTTC. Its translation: CASSAQQGPLLVGEQYF.

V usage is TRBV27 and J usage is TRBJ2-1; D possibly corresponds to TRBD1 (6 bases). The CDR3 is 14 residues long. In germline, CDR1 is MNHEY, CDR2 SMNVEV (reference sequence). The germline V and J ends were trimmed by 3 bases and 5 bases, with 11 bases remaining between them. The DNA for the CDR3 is TGTGCCAGCAGTTTCCGGGACACTAACAATGAGCAGTTCTTC. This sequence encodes CASSFRDTNNEQFF.

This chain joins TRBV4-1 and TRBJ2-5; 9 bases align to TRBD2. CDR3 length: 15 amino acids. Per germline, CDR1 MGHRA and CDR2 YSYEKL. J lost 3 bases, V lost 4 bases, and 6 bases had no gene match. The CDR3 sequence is CASSPLAGGKETQYF. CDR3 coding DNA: TGCGCCAGCAGCCCACTAGCGGGTGGAAAAGAGACCCAGTACTTC.

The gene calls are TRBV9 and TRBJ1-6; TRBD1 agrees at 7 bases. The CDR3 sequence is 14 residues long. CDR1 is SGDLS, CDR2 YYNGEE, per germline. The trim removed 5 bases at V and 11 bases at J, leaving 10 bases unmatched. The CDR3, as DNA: TGTGCCAGCAGGAGGGGGGACAGACTAACACCCCTCCACTTT. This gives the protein CASRRGDRLTPLHF.

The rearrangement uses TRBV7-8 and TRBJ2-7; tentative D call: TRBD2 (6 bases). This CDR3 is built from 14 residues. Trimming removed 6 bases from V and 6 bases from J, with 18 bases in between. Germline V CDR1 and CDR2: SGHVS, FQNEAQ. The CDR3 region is CASRLTGPGGEQYF. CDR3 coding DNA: TGTGCCAGCAGATTAACGGGACCCGGGGGCGAGCAGTACTTC.

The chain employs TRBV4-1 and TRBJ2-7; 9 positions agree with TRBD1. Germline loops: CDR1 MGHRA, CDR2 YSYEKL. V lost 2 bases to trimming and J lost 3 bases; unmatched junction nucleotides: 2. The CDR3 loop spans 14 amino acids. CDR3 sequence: CASSQLDRGYEQYF. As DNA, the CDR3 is TGCGCCAGCAGCCAATTGGACAGGGGCTACGAGCAGTACTTC.

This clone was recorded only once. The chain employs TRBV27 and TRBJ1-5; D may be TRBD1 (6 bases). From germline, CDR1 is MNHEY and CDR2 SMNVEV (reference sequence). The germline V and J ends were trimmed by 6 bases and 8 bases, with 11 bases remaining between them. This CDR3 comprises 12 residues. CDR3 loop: CASRQGREPQHF. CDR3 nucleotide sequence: TGTGCCAGCAGACAGGGACGGGAGCCCCAGCATTTT.

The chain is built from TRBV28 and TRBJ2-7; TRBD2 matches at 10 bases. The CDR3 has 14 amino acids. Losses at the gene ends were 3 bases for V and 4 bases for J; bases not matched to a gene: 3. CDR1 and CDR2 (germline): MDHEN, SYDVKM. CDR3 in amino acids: CASSFGLAAYEQYF. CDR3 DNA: TGTGCCAGCAGTTTTGGACTAGCGGCATACGAGCAGTACTTC.

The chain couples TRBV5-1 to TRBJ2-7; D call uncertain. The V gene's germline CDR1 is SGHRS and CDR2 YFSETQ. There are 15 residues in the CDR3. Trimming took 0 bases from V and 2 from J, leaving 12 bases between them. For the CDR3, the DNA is TGCGCCAGCAGCTTGGGAGTATCGCCTACCTACGAGCAGTACTTC. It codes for CASSLGVSPTYEQYF.

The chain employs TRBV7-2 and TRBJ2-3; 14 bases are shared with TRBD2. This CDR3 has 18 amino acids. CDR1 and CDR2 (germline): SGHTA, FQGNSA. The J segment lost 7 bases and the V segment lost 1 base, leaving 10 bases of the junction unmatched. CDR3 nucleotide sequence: TGTGCCAGCAGCTTAGAGCCCCTGACTAGCGGGAGGGCGAATACGCAGTATTTT. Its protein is CASSLEPLTSGRANTQYF.

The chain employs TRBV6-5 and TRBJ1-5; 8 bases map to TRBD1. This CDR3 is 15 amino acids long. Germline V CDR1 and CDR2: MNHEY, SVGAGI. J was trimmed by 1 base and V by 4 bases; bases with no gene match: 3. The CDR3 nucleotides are TGTGCCAGCAGTTCCCGGACAGGGAGCAATCAGCCCCAGCATTTT. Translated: CASSSRTGSNQPQHF.

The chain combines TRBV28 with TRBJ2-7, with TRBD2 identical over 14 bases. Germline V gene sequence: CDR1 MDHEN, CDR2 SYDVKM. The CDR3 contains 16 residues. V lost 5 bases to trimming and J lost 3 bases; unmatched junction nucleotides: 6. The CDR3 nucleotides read TGTGCCAGCAGTCTCCCGGGACTAGCGGGAGACTACGAGCAGTACTTC. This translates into CASSLPGLAGDYEQYF.

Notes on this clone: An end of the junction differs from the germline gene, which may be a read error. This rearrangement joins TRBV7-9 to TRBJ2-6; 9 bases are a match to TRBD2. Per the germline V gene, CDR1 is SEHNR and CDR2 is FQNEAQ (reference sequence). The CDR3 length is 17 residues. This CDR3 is CSSSRSGGFSGANVLTF. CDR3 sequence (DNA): TGTTCCAGCAGCCGCAGCGGGGGGTTCTCTGGGGCCAACGTCCTGACTTTC.

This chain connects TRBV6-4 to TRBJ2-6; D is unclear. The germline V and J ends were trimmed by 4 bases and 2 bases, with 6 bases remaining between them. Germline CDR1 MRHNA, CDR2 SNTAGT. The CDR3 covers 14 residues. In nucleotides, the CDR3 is TGTGCCAGCAGTGCCAACACTGGGGCCAACGTCCTGACTTTC. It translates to CASSANTGANVLTF.